A selection of T cell receptor beta chains follows, all from one sample in a study of early T cells in non-severe SARS-CoV-2 infection. TCRdb ran MiXCR on the 5' RACE reads and lists one entry per CDR3 protein. The sample contains tens of thousands of distinct CDR3 sequences, more than 9% of which appear only once. The source material was whole blood, sampled at baseline. Source of these receptors: an adult who was a healthcare worker with PCR-confirmed SARS-CoV-2 infection or an uninfected control (not recorded which). CDR3s include the opening cysteine and the closing phenylalanine or tryptophan. D genes are given only for firm matches. Expanded clones get a size class; other rows say once, few or many, or leave the size out.

j_gene: TRBJ2-7
abundance: -
v_gene: TRBV15
d_gene: -
CDR3nt: TGTGCCACCAGCAGCACTCAGACCGACTTTGACGAGCAGTACTTC
CDR3aa: CATSSTQTDFDEQYF

j_gene: TRBJ2-6
abundance: many
v_gene: TRBV5-1
d_gene: -
CDR3nt: TGCGCCACCGCCTTTGGGGCTGGGGCCAACGTCCTGACTTTC
CDR3aa: CATAFGAGANVLTF

j_gene: TRBJ2-5
abundance: few
v_gene: TRBV20-1
d_gene: -
CDR3nt: TGCAGCGGGGAAGGTGGAGAGACCCAGTACTTC
CDR3aa: CSGEGGETQYF

j_gene: TRBJ2-5
abundance: few
v_gene: TRBV7-3
d_gene: TRBD2
CDR3nt: TGTGCCAGCAGCGGCCAAGCGGGAGGCCCAGAGACCCAGTACTTC
CDR3aa: CASSGQAGGPETQYF

j_gene: TRBJ2-2
abundance: few
v_gene: TRBV18
d_gene: -
CDR3nt: TGTGCCAGCTCATTGTCCGGGACACAGAACACCGGGGAGCTGTTTTTT
CDR3aa: CASSLSGTQNTGELFF

j_gene: TRBJ2-7
abundance: many
v_gene: TRBV10-3
d_gene: TRBD2
CDR3nt: TGTGCCACCCAGTCACTAGCGGGAGTAGAGAACTCCTACGAGCAGTACTTC
CDR3aa: CATQSLAGVENSYEQYF

j_gene: TRBJ2-7
abundance: few
v_gene: TRBV5-4
d_gene: TRBD1
CDR3nt: TGTGCCAGCAGCCGGGACAGGGAGGCCTACGAGCAGTACTTC
CDR3aa: CASSRDREAYEQYF

j_gene: TRBJ2-7
abundance: -
v_gene: TRBV10-3
d_gene: -
CDR3nt: TGTGCCATCAGGGACAGAAAAGCGGGGGAGCAGTACTTC
CDR3aa: CAIRDRKAGEQYF

j_gene: TRBJ1-5
abundance: many
v_gene: TRBV27
d_gene: -
CDR3nt: TGTGCCACCCGTACGAGGAGGGAGCCCCAGCATTTT
CDR3aa: CATRTRREPQHF

j_gene: TRBJ1-6
abundance: -
v_gene: TRBV27
d_gene: -
CDR3nt: TGTGCCACTCGCCGGCAAGGGGCGAATAATTCACCCCTCCACTTT
CDR3aa: CATRRQGANNSPLHF

j_gene: TRBJ2-5
abundance: few
v_gene: TRBV28
d_gene: -
CDR3nt: TGTGCCAGCAATTCAGGGTTGGAGACCCAGTACTTC
CDR3aa: CASNSGLETQYF

j_gene: TRBJ1-5
abundance: -
v_gene: TRBV28
d_gene: -
CDR3nt: TGTGCCAGCAGTTTATTAGGGGGATTCGATCAGCCCCAGCATTTT
CDR3aa: CASSLLGGFDQPQHF

j_gene: TRBJ2-5
abundance: -
v_gene: TRBV2
d_gene: -
CDR3nt: TGTGCCAGCAGTCCAGGGATTCGTATCACGACCCAGTACTTC
CDR3aa: CASSPGIRITTQYF

j_gene: TRBJ1-1
abundance: many
v_gene: TRBV5-1
d_gene: -
CDR3nt: TGCGCCAGCAGTTCTACCTGGGGGGAAGCTTTCTTT
CDR3aa: CASSSTWGEAFF

j_gene: TRBJ2-7
abundance: many
v_gene: TRBV2
d_gene: TRBD2
CDR3nt: TGTGCCAGCAGAGAGACTAGCGGGAGTGGCGAGCAGTACTTC
CDR3aa: CASRETSGSGEQYF

j_gene: TRBJ2-6
abundance: few
v_gene: TRBV9
d_gene: -
CDR3nt: TGTGCCAGCAGCTTGGGGCCTGGGGCCAACGTCCTGACTTTC
CDR3aa: CASSLGPGANVLTF

j_gene: TRBJ2-3
abundance: few
v_gene: TRBV9
d_gene: TRBD2
CDR3nt: TGTGCCAGCAGCGCAGGACTAGCGGGAGGGCCTACGCAGTATTTT
CDR3aa: CASSAGLAGGPTQYF

j_gene: TRBJ1-5
abundance: -
v_gene: TRBV6-5
d_gene: -
CDR3nt: TGTGCCAGGGGACACCGGGATGGGAGCAATCAGCCCCAGCATTTT
CDR3aa: CARGHRDGSNQPQHF

j_gene: TRBJ2-5
abundance: few
v_gene: TRBV4-2
d_gene: TRBD2
CDR3nt: TGTGCCAGCAGCCAAGAATTAAGAGCGGGAGGCGAGACCCAGTACTTC
CDR3aa: CASSQELRAGGETQYF

j_gene: TRBJ2-2
abundance: many
v_gene: TRBV7-9
d_gene: -
CDR3nt: TGTGCCAGCAGCTTCTATGGTATCGTGGACACCGGGGAGCTGTTTTTT
CDR3aa: CASSFYGIVDTGELFF

j_gene: TRBJ1-2
abundance: few
v_gene: TRBV28
d_gene: TRBD1
CDR3nt: TGTGCCAGCAGTTCGGGGGGACAGGGAGTGGGTGGCTACACCTTC
CDR3aa: CASSSGGQGVGGYTF

j_gene: TRBJ2-1
abundance: -
v_gene: TRBV27
d_gene: -
CDR3nt: TGTGCCAGCAGTTTATACAGGGGAGGGATCAATGAGCAGTTCTTC
CDR3aa: CASSLYRGGINEQFF

j_gene: TRBJ2-7
abundance: many
v_gene: TRBV12-3/TRBV12-4
d_gene: TRBD1
CDR3nt: TGTGCCAGCAGTTTTAGACAGGGGGGCGAGCAGTACTTC
CDR3aa: CASSFRQGGEQYF

j_gene: TRBJ1-2
abundance: many
v_gene: TRBV10-2
d_gene: -
CDR3nt: TGCGCCAGCAGTGATTCAGGGTTCGACTATGGCTACACCTTC
CDR3aa: CASSDSGFDYGYTF

j_gene: TRBJ1-5
abundance: few
v_gene: TRBV12-3/TRBV12-4
d_gene: -
CDR3nt: TGTGCCAGCAGTTTTGAAAATCAGCCCCAGCATTTT
CDR3aa: CASSFENQPQHF

j_gene: TRBJ2-5
abundance: few
v_gene: TRBV2
d_gene: TRBD2
CDR3nt: TGTGCCAGCTCGACAAACCCGGGACTAGTAGGGACCCAGTACTTC
CDR3aa: CASSTNPGLVGTQYF

j_gene: TRBJ2-2
abundance: -
v_gene: TRBV5-1
d_gene: TRBD2
CDR3nt: TGCGCCAGCAGCCCAGGCAGCCTTCGGACTAGCGGGAACACCGGGGAGCTGTTTTTT
CDR3aa: CASSPGSLRTSGNTGELFF

j_gene: TRBJ1-2
abundance: few
v_gene: TRBV10-2
d_gene: -
CDR3nt: TGCGCCAGCAGTGAGCGAGCGGACCTGCGGCGCACCTTC
CDR3aa: CASSERADLRRTF

j_gene: TRBJ1-1
abundance: -
v_gene: TRBV12-3/TRBV12-4
d_gene: -
CDR3nt: TGTGCCAGCAGCCTTGGGAAGAACACTGAAGCTTTCTTT
CDR3aa: CASSLGKNTEAFF